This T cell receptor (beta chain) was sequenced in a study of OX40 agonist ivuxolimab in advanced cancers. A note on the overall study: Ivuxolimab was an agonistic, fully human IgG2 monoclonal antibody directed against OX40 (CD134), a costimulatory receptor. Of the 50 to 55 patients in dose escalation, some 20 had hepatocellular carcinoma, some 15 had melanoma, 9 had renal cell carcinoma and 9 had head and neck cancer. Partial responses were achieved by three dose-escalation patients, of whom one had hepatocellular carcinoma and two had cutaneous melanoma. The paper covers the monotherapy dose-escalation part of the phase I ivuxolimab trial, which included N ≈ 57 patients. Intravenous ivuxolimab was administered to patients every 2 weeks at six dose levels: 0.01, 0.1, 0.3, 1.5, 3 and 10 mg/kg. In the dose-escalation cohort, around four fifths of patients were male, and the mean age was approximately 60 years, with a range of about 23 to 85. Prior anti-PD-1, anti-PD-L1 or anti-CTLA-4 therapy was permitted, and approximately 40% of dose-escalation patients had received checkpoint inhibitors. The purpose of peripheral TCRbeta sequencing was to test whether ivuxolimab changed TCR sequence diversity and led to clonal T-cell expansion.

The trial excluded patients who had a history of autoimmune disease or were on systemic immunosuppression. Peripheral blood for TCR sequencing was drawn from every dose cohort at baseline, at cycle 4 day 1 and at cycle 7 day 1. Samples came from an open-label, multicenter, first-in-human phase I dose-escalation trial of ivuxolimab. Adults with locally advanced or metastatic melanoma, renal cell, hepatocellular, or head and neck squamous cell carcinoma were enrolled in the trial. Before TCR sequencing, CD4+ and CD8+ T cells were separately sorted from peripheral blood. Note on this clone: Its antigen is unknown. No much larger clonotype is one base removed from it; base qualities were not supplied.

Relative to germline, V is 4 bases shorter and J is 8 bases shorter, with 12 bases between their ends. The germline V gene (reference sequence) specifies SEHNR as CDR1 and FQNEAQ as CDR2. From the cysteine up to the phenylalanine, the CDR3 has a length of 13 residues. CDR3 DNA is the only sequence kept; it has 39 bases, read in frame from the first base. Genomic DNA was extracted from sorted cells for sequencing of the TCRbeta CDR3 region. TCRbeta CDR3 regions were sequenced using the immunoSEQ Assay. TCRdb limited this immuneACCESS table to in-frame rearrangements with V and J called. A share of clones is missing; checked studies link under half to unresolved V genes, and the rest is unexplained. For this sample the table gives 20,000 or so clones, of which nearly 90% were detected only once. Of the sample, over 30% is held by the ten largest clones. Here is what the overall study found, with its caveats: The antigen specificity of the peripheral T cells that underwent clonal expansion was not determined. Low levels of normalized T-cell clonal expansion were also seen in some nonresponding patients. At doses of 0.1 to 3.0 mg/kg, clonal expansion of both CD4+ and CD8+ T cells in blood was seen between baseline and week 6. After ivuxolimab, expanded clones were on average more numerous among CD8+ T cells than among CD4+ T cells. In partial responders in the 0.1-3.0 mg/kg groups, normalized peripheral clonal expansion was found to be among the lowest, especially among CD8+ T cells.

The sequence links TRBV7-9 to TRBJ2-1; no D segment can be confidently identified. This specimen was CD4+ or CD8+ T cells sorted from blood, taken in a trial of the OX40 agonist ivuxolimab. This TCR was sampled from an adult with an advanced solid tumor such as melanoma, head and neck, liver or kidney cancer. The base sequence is TGTGCCAGCAGCTCCCTAAGGTTACATGAGCAGTTCTTC. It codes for CASSSLRLHEQFF.